This record looks at one T cell receptor (beta chain) sequence and its context. Its cognate antigen is unknown. Pooled samples include second doses given at about 4 or 12 weeks. V lost 5 bases to trimming and J lost 1 base; unmatched junction nucleotides: 13. The CDR3 runs 17 residues. The germline gives CDR1 SEHNR, CDR2 FQNEAQ (reference sequence). This sample is drawn from a study of T cell responses to AZD1222 COVID-19 vaccine. The method was immunoSEQ multiplex PCR; TCRdb's version includes in-frame clones alone and lacks a portion of them. Among around 150,000 clones listed, around nine tenths were seen once. Study results and caveats: Just five to seven AZD1222 recipients tested seropositive at baseline. The study sampled repertoires only after the peak T cell response.

The TCR originated in an adult who received the AZD1222 COVID-19 vaccine. This chain uses TRBV7-9 with TRBJ2-7; 8 bases are a match to TRBD2. The specimen comprised peripheral blood, sampled 28 days after the second AZD1222 dose. The CDR3 DNA sequence: TGTGCCAGCAGCCCCACGGGGGTAGCGGGGACATCCTACGAGCAGTACTTC. It specifies CASSPTGVAGTSYEQYF.